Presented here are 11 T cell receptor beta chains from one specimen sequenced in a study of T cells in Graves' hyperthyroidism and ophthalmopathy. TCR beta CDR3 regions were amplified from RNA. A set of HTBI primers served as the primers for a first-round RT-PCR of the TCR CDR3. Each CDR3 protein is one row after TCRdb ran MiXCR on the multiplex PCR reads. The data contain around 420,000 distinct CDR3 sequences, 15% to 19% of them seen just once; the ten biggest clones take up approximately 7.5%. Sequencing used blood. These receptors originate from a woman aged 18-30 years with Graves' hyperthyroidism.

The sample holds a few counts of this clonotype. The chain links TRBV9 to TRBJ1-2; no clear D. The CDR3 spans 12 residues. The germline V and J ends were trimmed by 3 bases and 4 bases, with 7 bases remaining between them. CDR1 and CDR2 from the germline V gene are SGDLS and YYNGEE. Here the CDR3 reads CASSGRPYGYTF. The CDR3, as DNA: TGTGCCAGCAGCGGCAGGCCCTATGGCTACACCTTC. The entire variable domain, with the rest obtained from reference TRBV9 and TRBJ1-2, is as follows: DSGVTQTPKHLITATGQRVTLRCSPRSGDLSVYWYQQSLDQGLQFLIQYYNGEERAKGNILERFSAQQFPDLHSELNLSSLELGDSALYFCASSGRPYGYTFGSGTRLTVV.

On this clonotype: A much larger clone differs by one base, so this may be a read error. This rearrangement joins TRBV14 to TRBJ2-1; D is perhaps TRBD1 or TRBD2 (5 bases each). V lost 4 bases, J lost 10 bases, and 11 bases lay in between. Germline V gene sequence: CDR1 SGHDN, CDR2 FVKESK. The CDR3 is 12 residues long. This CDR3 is CASSRGRDEQFF. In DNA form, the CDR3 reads TGTGCCAGCAGCCGAGGCAGGGACGAGCAGTTCTTC.

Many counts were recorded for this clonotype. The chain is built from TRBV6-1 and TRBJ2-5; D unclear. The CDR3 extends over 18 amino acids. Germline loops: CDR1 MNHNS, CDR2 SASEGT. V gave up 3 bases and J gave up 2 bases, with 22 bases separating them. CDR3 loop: CASSDWANRIRVQETQYF. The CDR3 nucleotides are TGTGCCAGCAGTGATTGGGCCAACCGGATCCGAGTACAAGAGACCCAGTACTTC.

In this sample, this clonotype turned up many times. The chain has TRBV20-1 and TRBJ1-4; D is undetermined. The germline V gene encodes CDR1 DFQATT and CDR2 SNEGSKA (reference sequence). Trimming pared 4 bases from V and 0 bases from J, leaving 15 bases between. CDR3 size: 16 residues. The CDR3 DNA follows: TGCAGTGCTAAATCTGGGGATGCGGCAACTAATGAAAAACTGTTTTTT. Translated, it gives CSAKSGDAATNEKLFF.

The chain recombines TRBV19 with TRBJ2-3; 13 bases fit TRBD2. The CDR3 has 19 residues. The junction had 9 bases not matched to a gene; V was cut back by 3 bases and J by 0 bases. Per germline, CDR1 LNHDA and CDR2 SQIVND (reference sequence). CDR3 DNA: TGTGCCAGTAGTATCGGTACGACTAGCGGGGGGACTAGCACAGATACGCAGTATTTT. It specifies CASSIGTTSGGTSTDTQYF.

The CDR3 DNA reads TGTGCCATCAGTGAGGACAGGTCTAACTATGGCTACACCTTC. It translates to CAISEDRSNYGYTF. V gene TRBV10-3 combines with J gene TRBJ1-2; the D gene is possibly TRBD1 (6 bases). V gave up 2 bases and J gave up 0 bases, with 7 bases separating them. CDR1 is ENHRY and CDR2 is SYGVKD in the germline V gene. The CDR3 spans 14 residues.

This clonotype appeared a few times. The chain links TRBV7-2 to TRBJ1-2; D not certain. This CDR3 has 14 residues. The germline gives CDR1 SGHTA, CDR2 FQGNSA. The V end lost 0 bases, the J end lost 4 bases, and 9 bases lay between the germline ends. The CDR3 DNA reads TGTGCCAGCAGCTTAGCGCAAGGCAGCTATGGCTACACCTTC. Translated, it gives CASSLAQGSYGYTF.

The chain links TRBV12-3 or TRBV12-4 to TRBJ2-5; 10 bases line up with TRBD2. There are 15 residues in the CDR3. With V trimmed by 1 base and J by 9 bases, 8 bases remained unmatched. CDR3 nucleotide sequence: TGTGCCAGCAGTTTAGGGTTAGCGGGAGGTCCTCCCCAGTACTTC. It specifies CASSLGLAGGPPQYF.

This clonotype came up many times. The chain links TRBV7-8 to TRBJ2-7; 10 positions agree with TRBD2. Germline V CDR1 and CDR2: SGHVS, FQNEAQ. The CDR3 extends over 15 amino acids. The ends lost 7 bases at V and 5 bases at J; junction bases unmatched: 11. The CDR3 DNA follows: TGTGCCAGCACCATCGATAGCGGGAGGTCCCACGAGCAGTACTTC. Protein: CASTIDSGRSHEQYF. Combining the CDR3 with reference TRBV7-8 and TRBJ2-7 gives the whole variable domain GAGVSQSPRYKVAKRGQDVALRCDPISGHVSLFWYQQALGQGPEFLTYFQNEAQLDKSGLPSDRFFAERPEGSVSTLKIQRTQQEDSAVYLCASTIDSGRSHEQYFGPGTRLTVT.

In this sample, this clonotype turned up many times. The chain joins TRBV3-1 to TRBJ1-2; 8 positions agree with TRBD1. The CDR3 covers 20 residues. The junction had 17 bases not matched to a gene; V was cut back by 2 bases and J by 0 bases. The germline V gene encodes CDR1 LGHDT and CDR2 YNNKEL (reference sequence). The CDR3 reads CASSQYKGKVGTGSNYGYTF. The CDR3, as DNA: TGTGCCAGCAGCCAATACAAGGGGAAAGTCGGGACAGGATCTAACTATGGCTACACCTTC.

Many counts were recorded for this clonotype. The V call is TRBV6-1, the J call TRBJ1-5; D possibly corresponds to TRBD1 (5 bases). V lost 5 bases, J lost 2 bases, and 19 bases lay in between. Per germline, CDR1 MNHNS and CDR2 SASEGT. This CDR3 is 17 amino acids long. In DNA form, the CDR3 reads TGTGCCAGCAGTATTCCCGGGACGGGATCAGGCAATCAGCCCCAGCATTTT. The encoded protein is CASSIPGTGSGNQPQHF.